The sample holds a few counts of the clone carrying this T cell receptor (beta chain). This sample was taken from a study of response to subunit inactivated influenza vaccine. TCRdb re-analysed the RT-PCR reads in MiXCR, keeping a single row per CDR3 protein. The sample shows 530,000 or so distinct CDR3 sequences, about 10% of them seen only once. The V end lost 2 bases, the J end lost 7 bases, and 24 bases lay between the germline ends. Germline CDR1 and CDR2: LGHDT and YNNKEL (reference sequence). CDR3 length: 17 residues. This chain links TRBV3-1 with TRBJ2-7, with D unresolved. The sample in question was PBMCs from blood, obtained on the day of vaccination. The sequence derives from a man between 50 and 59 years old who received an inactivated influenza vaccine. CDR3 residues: CASSQSYRVPAYVEQYF. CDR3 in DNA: TGTGCCAGCAGCCAAAGTTATAGAGTACCTGCCTATGTGGAGCAGTACTTC.